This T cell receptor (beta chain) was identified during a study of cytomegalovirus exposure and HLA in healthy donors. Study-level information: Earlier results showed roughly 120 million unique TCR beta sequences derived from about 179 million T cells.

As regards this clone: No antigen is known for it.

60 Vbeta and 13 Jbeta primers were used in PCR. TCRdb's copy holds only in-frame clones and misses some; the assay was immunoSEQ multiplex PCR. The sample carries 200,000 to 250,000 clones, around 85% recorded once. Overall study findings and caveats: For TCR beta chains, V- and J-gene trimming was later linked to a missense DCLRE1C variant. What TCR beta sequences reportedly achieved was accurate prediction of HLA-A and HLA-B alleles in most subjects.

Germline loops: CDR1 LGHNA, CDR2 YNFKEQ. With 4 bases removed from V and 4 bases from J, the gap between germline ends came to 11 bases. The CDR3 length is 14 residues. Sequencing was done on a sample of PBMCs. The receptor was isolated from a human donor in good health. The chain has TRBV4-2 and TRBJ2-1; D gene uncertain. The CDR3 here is CASSRNPEYNEQFF. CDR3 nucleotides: TGTGCCAGCAGCCGCAATCCCGAGTACAATGAGCAGTTCTTC.